A selection of T cell receptor beta chains follows, all from one sample in a study of blood T cell repertoires in COVID-19. Here immunoSEQ multiplex PCR was the method, and the copy in TCRdb shows in-frame clones only, minus some. Counted here are about 58,000 clones, 85% occurring once; the ten biggest clones make up around 15%. Sequencing input: peripheral blood. The receptors here all came from a human donor in a cohort sampled during active COVID-19. The CDR3 runs from the conserved cysteine through the conserved F or W. Fields, in order: D gene, J gene, clone size, V gene, CDR3 protein, CDR3 DNA. The D gene is left open where the match is weak. Size is stated for part of the rows, as once, few or many counts, or as a class when the clone is expanded.

D gene: -; J gene: TRBJ2-5; clone size: -; V gene: TRBV7-8; CDR3 protein: CASSLIQGSETQYF; CDR3 DNA: TGTGCCAGCAGCCTGATACAGGGCAGCGAGACCCAGTACTTC
D gene: -; J gene: TRBJ2-7; clone size: -; V gene: TRBV12-3/TRBV12-4; CDR3 protein: CASSFTFYEQYF; CDR3 DNA: TGTGCCAGCAGTTTTACATTCTACGAGCAGTACTTC
D gene: -; J gene: TRBJ2-5; clone size: -; V gene: TRBV3-1/TRBV3-2; CDR3 protein: CASSRLQGETQYF; CDR3 DNA: TGTGCCAGCAGCCGGTTGCAGGGAGAGACCCAGTACTTC
D gene: TRBD2; J gene: TRBJ2-1; clone size: -; V gene: TRBV11-2; CDR3 protein: CASSRRATSGRTDNEQFF; CDR3 DNA: TGTGCCAGCAGCCGTCGGGCGACTAGCGGGAGGACAGACAATGAGCAGTTCTTC
D gene: -; J gene: TRBJ2-2; clone size: -; V gene: TRBV3-1/TRBV3-2; CDR3 protein: CASSQEGRDTGELFF; CDR3 DNA: TGTGCCAGCAGCCAAGAGGGCAGGGACACCGGGGAGCTGTTTTTT
D gene: TRBD2; J gene: TRBJ2-1; clone size: once; V gene: TRBV5-1; CDR3 protein: CASSWGGPQPGEQFF; CDR3 DNA: TGCGCCAGCAGCTGGGGGGGACCTCAACCCGGTGAGCAGTTCTTC
D gene: TRBD1; J gene: TRBJ1-6; clone size: -; V gene: TRBV6-5; CDR3 protein: CARDRGVCSPLHF; CDR3 DNA: TGTGCCAGGGACAGGGGGGTTTGTTCACCCCTCCACTTT
D gene: -; J gene: TRBJ2-3; clone size: -; V gene: TRBV19; CDR3 protein: CASSIRLRGTTDTQYF; CDR3 DNA: TGTGCCAGTAGTATTCGTTTGCGGGGAACCACAGATACGCAGTATTTT
D gene: -; J gene: TRBJ2-7; clone size: -; V gene: TRBV10-3; CDR3 protein: CAISERTYEQYF; CDR3 DNA: TGTGCCATCTCCGAGAGAACCTACGAGCAGTACTTC
D gene: TRBD2; J gene: TRBJ2-2; clone size: -; V gene: TRBV5-1; CDR3 protein: CASSLTRGGINTGELFF; CDR3 DNA: TGCGCCAGCAGCTTGACGCGGGGGGGTATTAACACCGGGGAGCTGTTTTTT
D gene: -; J gene: TRBJ1-1; clone size: once; V gene: TRBV18; CDR3 protein: CASSPRREGENTEAFF; CDR3 DNA: TGTGCCAGCTCACCACGGAGGGAAGGGGAGAACACTGAAGCTTTCTTT
D gene: -; J gene: TRBJ2-7; clone size: many; V gene: TRBV12-2; CDR3 protein: CASRFRGYEQYF; CDR3 DNA: TGTGCAAGTCGCTTTAGGGGCTACGAGCAGTACTTC
D gene: -; J gene: TRBJ2-1; clone size: once; V gene: TRBV6-5; CDR3 protein: CASSYTGRYNEQFF; CDR3 DNA: TGTGCCAGCAGTTACACGGGGAGATACAATGAGCAGTTCTTC
D gene: -; J gene: TRBJ2-7; clone size: -; V gene: TRBV2; CDR3 protein: CASKAGQSSYEQYF; CDR3 DNA: TGTGCCAGCAAGGCAGGACAGAGCTCCTACGAGCAGTACTTC
D gene: -; J gene: TRBJ2-5; clone size: -; V gene: TRBV5-1; CDR3 protein: CATSKGGGNQETQYF; CDR3 DNA: TGCGCCACCAGCAAGGGGGGGGGAAACCAAGAGACCCAGTACTTC
D gene: TRBD1; J gene: TRBJ2-7; clone size: -; V gene: TRBV2; CDR3 protein: CASRRTGGHEQYF; CDR3 DNA: TGTGCCAGCAGAAGGACAGGGGGACACGAGCAGTACTTC
D gene: -; J gene: TRBJ2-2; clone size: -; V gene: TRBV12-3/TRBV12-4; CDR3 protein: CASSSNRDGELFF; CDR3 DNA: TGTGCCAGCAGTTCCAACAGGGACGGGGAGCTGTTTTTT
D gene: -; J gene: TRBJ1-5; clone size: -; V gene: TRBV25-1; CDR3 protein: CASSGISRRDSNQPQHF; CDR3 DNA: TGTGCCAGCAGCGGTATCTCCCGTAGGGACTCCAATCAGCCCCAGCATTTT
D gene: -; J gene: TRBJ1-2; clone size: -; V gene: TRBV18; CDR3 protein: CASSNQGRGYTF; CDR3 DNA: TGTGCCAGCTCAAATCAGGGGCGCGGCTACACCTTC
D gene: -; J gene: TRBJ1-1; clone size: -; V gene: TRBV19; CDR3 protein: CASNTQGMNTEAFF; CDR3 DNA: TGTGCCAGTAATACCCAGGGGATGAACACTGAAGCTTTCTTT
D gene: -; J gene: TRBJ1-4; clone size: -; V gene: TRBV3-1/TRBV3-2; CDR3 protein: CASSPGGATNEKLFF; CDR3 DNA: TGTGCCAGCAGCCCCGGTGGGGCGACTAATGAAAAACTGTTTTTT
D gene: TRBD1; J gene: TRBJ2-7; clone size: -; V gene: TRBV5-1; CDR3 protein: CASSLGGTGQEQYF; CDR3 DNA: TGCGCCAGCAGCTTGGGGGGGACAGGGCAGGAGCAGTACTTC
D gene: TRBD2; J gene: TRBJ2-5; clone size: -; V gene: TRBV24-1; CDR3 protein: CASSPGTSGGKTQETQYF; CDR3 DNA: TGTGCCTCCTCCCCAGGTACTAGCGGGGGGAAAACGCAAGAGACCCAGTACTTC
D gene: TRBD1; J gene: TRBJ2-1; clone size: -; V gene: TRBV29-1; CDR3 protein: CSMGQAINEQFF; CDR3 DNA: TGCAGCATGGGACAGGCCATCAATGAGCAGTTCTTC
D gene: -; J gene: TRBJ1-2; clone size: once; V gene: TRBV2; CDR3 protein: CASSPRTDNYGYTF; CDR3 DNA: TGTGCCAGCAGTCCACGGACAGATAACTATGGCTACACCTTC
D gene: TRBD2; J gene: TRBJ2-2; clone size: -; V gene: TRBV6-2/TRBV6-3; CDR3 protein: CASRPFSSGRVTGELFF; CDR3 DNA: TGTGCCAGCAGACCTTTTTCTAGCGGGAGGGTCACCGGGGAGCTGTTTTTT
D gene: -; J gene: TRBJ1-6; clone size: -; V gene: TRBV5-6; CDR3 protein: CASSPRHTADHSPLHF; CDR3 DNA: TGTGCCAGCAGCCCTCGGCATACAGCGGACCATTCACCCCTCCACTTT
D gene: -; J gene: TRBJ2-2; clone size: -; V gene: TRBV6-6; CDR3 protein: CASSPGGNRGTTNTGELFF; CDR3 DNA: TGTGCCAGCAGTCCTGGAGGGAACAGGGGTACTACGAACACCGGGGAGCTGTTTTTT
D gene: TRBD1; J gene: TRBJ2-7; clone size: once; V gene: TRBV27; CDR3 protein: CASSSGQIYEQYF; CDR3 DNA: TGTGCCAGCAGTTCGGGACAGATCTACGAGCAGTACTTC
D gene: -; J gene: TRBJ2-7; clone size: few; V gene: TRBV7-8; CDR3 protein: CASSRALWDSAYEQYF; CDR3 DNA: TGTGCCAGCAGCCGAGCCCTTTGGGACTCAGCCTACGAGCAGTACTTC
D gene: TRBD1; J gene: TRBJ2-3; clone size: -; V gene: TRBV7-9; CDR3 protein: CASSLPGRGIYTQYF; CDR3 DNA: TGTGCCAGCAGCTTACCGGGCAGGGGGATATATACGCAGTATTTT
D gene: -; J gene: TRBJ1-1; clone size: -; V gene: TRBV5-4; CDR3 protein: CASRREQGPTEAFF; CDR3 DNA: TGTGCCAGCAGGCGAGAGCAGGGGCCCACTGAAGCTTTCTTT
D gene: TRBD1; J gene: TRBJ2-7; clone size: few; V gene: TRBV30; CDR3 protein: CAWSVRDSYYEQYF; CDR3 DNA: TGTGCCTGGAGTGTAAGGGACAGTTACTACGAGCAGTACTTC
D gene: -; J gene: TRBJ2-1; clone size: -; V gene: TRBV18; CDR3 protein: CASSPRDSFSNEQFF; CDR3 DNA: TGTGCCAGCTCACCAAGAGACAGTTTCAGCAATGAGCAGTTCTTC
D gene: -; J gene: TRBJ2-3; clone size: -; V gene: TRBV19; CDR3 protein: CASSARWDSADTQYF; CDR3 DNA: TGTGCCAGTAGTGCCAGGTGGGACTCCGCAGATACGCAGTATTTT
D gene: TRBD1; J gene: TRBJ1-4; clone size: -; V gene: TRBV11-2; CDR3 protein: CASSLWQGAEKLFF; CDR3 DNA: TGTGCCAGCAGCCTTTGGCAGGGGGCTGAAAAACTGTTTTTT
D gene: -; J gene: TRBJ1-2; clone size: -; V gene: TRBV12-3/TRBV12-4; CDR3 protein: CASSFRRFGYTF; CDR3 DNA: TGTGCCAGCAGTTTTAGGCGGTTTGGCTACACCTTC
D gene: TRBD2; J gene: TRBJ2-7; clone size: -; V gene: TRBV7-2; CDR3 protein: CASSSSSGLNYEQYF; CDR3 DNA: TGTGCCAGCAGCTCCTCTAGCGGGTTGAACTACGAGCAGTACTTC
D gene: TRBD1; J gene: TRBJ1-1; clone size: -; V gene: TRBV2; CDR3 protein: CASSFSGGNTEAFF; CDR3 DNA: TGTGCCAGCAGCTTCTCAGGGGGGAACACTGAAGCTTTCTTT
D gene: -; J gene: TRBJ1-6; clone size: -; V gene: TRBV27; CDR3 protein: CASRRTADPDSPLHF; CDR3 DNA: TGTGCCAGTCGGCGGACAGCGGACCCAGATTCACCCCTCCACTTT
D gene: TRBD1; J gene: TRBJ2-7; clone size: -; V gene: TRBV6-6; CDR3 protein: CASSYGTGTYEQYF; CDR3 DNA: TGTGCCAGCAGTTACGGGACAGGTACCTACGAGCAGTACTTC
D gene: TRBD1; J gene: TRBJ1-2; clone size: -; V gene: TRBV7-2; CDR3 protein: CASSRAGGENYGYTF; CDR3 DNA: TGTGCCAGCAGCCGTGCAGGGGGCGAGAACTATGGCTACACCTTC
D gene: -; J gene: TRBJ1-1; clone size: -; V gene: TRBV9; CDR3 protein: CASSPGGPNTEAFF; CDR3 DNA: TGTGCCAGCAGCCCGGGGGGACCGAACACTGAAGCTTTCTTT
D gene: TRBD1; J gene: TRBJ2-5; clone size: -; V gene: TRBV24-1; CDR3 protein: CATGGQGLETQYF; CDR3 DNA: TGTGCCACCGGGGGACAGGGCCTAGAGACCCAGTACTTC
D gene: TRBD2; J gene: TRBJ2-3; clone size: many; V gene: TRBV13; CDR3 protein: CARSLTGTRGGGTDTQYF; CDR3 DNA: TGTGCCCGCAGCTTAACGGGGACTCGCGGGGGGGGCACAGATACGCAGTATTTT